This T cell receptor beta chain was identified in a study of T cell responses to AZD1222 COVID-19 vaccine. Findings of the study overall: Repertoire sampling occurred only after the peak T cell response.

Details on this clone: As yet, its antigen is unknown.

The protocol was immunoSEQ multiplex PCR, while the TCRdb copy is restricted to in-frame clones and leaves out a portion. The data contain 120,000 or so clones, 88% of them singletons. Sequenced here: peripheral blood, sampled on day 0 of MenACWY control vaccination. The sequence was obtained from an adult in good health.

The CDR3 sequence: CASSTGGPGNTIYF. Written as DNA, the CDR3 is TGTGCCAGTAGTACAGGGGGCCCTGGAAACACCATATATTTT. V and J are TRBV28 and TRBJ1-3, with 9 bases matching TRBD1. Germline V lookup: CDR1 MDHEN, CDR2 SYDVKM. J gave up 2 bases and V 9 bases, and 5 bases lay outside the gene matches. The CDR3 has 14 amino acids.